This paragraph reports one TCR beta chain. Clones were read by immunoSEQ multiplex PCR, and TCRdb kept only the in-frame ones, dropping some. The data contain some 100,000 clones, around 90% of them seen just once; the ten biggest clones take up about 7.6%. Trimming removed 1 base at V and 5 bases at J, with 14 bases between. This CDR3 has 16 amino acids. Germline loops: CDR1 KGHSH, CDR2 LQKENI. This entry comes from a study of blood T cell repertoires in COVID-19. The chain recombines TRBV18 with TRBJ1-4; tentative D call: TRBD1 (5 bases). The specimen was peripheral blood. The origin of this receptor is a woman aged 70-85 years with acute or convalescent COVID-19. For the CDR3, the DNA is TGTGCCAGCTCACCACAGGCGGGGACCGTAAATGAAAAACTGTTTTTT. It yields the protein CASSPQAGTVNEKLFF.